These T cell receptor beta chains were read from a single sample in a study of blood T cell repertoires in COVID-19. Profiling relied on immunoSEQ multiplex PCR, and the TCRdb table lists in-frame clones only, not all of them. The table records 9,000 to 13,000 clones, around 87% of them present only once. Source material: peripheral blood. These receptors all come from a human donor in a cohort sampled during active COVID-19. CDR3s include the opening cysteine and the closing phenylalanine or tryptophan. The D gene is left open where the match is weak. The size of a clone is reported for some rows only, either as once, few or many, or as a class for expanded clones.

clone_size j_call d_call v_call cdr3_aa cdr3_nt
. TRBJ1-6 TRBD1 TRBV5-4 CASSSRTGLGSPLHF TGTGCCAGCAGCTCCCGGACAGGGTTAGGGTCACCCCTCCACTTT
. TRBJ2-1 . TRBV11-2 CASSRREGGYNEQFF TGTGCCAGCAGCCGAAGAGAAGGAGGCTACAATGAGCAGTTCTTC
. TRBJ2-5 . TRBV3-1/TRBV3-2 CASSQRGLDQETQYF TGTGCCAGCAGCCAAAGGGGATTAGACCAAGAGACCCAGTACTTC
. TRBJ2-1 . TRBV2 CARADPSSSYNEQFF TGTGCCCGAGCGGACCCGTCGAGCTCCTACAATGAGCAGTTCTTC
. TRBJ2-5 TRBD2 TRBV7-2 CASSSGASGNQETQYF TGTGCCAGCAGCTCCGGGGCTAGCGGAAACCAAGAGACCCAGTACTTC
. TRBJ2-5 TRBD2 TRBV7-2 CASRPSGQETQYF TGTGCCAGCAGGCCTAGCGGGCAAGAGACCCAGTACTTC
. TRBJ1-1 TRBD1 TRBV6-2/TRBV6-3 CASSLDRVSTEAFF TGTGCCAGCAGCCTGGACAGGGTGAGCACTGAAGCTTTCTTT
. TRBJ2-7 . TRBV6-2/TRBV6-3 CASSYEGYYEQYF TGTGCCAGCAGTTACGAGGGTTACTACGAGCAGTACTTC
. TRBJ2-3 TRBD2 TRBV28 CASTLAGVTDTQYF TGTGCCAGCACGTTAGCGGGGGTCACAGATACGCAGTATTTT
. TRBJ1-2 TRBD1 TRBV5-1 CASSLVGQGAYGYTF TGCGCCAGCAGCTTGGTAGGACAGGGCGCCTATGGCTACACCTTC
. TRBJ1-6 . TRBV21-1 CASSKGGRGRGNSPLHF TGTGCCAGCAGCAAAGGAGGCAGGGGGCGAGGTAATTCACCCCTCCACTTT
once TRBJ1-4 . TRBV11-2 CASSLGAGIEKLFF TGTGCCAGCAGCTTAGGCGCGGGAATTGAAAAACTGTTTTTT
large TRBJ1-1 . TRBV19 CASSIGGLNTEAFF TGTGCCAGTAGTATAGGGGGGCTGAACACTGAAGCTTTCTTT
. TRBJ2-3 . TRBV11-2 CASSSTGATSLSTDTQYF TGTGCCAGCAGCTCCACAGGCGCTACCTCCCTGAGCACAGATACGCAGTATTTT
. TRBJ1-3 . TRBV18 CASSPLRDTRNTIYF TGTGCCAGCTCACCCCTCCGGGACACTCGAAACACCATATATTTT
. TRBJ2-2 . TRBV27 CASTDTGELFF TGTGCCAGCACAGACACCGGGGAGCTGTTTTTT
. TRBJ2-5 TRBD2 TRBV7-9 CASSSSGLAGPETQYF TGTGCCAGCAGCTCCTCGGGACTAGCGGGGCCAGAGACCCAGTACTTC
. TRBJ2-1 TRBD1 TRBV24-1 CATSDPLDRVNEQFF TGTGCCACCAGTGACCCGTTGGACAGGGTCAATGAGCAGTTCTTC
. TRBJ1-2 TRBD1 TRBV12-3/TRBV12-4 CASSPGGRGGYTF TGTGCCAGCAGCCCAGGGGGGCGAGGGGGCTACACCTTC
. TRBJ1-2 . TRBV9 CASSVGRGGSATWGYTF TGTGCCAGCAGCGTAGGACGGGGAGGCAGCGCTACATGGGGCTACACCTTC
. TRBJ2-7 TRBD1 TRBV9 CASSGRTGSGEQYF TGTGCCAGCAGCGGAAGGACAGGGTCTGGCGAGCAGTACTTC
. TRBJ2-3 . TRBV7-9 CASSSGLAQYF TGTGCCAGCAGCTCCGGACTCGCGCAGTATTTT
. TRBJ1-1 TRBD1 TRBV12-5 CASGLSQGGNTEAFF TGTGCTAGTGGTTTGTCACAGGGGGGGAACACTGAAGCTTTCTTT
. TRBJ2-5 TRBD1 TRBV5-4 CASSSPRGPETQYF TGTGCCAGCAGCTCTCCAAGGGGGCCAGAGACCCAGTACTTC
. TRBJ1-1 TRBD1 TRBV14 CASNDRGVGTEAFF TGTGCCAGCAACGACAGGGGGGTGGGCACTGAAGCTTTCTTT
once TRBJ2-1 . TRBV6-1 CASSEVVNEQFF TGTGCCAGCAGTGAAGTCGTCAATGAGCAGTTCTTC
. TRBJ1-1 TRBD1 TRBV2 CASSEETGGTEAFF TGTGCCAGCAGTGAAGAGACAGGGGGCACTGAAGCTTTCTTT
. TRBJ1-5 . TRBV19 CASSRQAQDQPQHF TGTGCCAGTAGTCGACAGGCCCAGGATCAGCCCCAGCATTTT
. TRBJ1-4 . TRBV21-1 CASSKGRDRGCEKLFF TGTGCCAGCAGCAAAGGGAGGGACAGGGGTTGTGAAAAACTGTTTTTT